A single sample gave rise to the 19 T cell receptor beta chains below, sequenced in a study of blood T cell repertoires in COVID-19. The table came from immunoSEQ multiplex PCR; TCRdb's copy has only in-frame clones and leaves some out. The table has about 290,000 clones, around nine tenths seen once. Sequencing input: peripheral blood. These TCRs come from a woman aged 40 to 50 who had recovered from COVID-19.

This rearrangement joins TRBV3-1 (or the pseudogene TRBV3-2) to TRBJ2-5; the D is unclear. The germline V gene has CDR1 LGHDT and CDR2 YNNKEL (reference sequence). The CDR3 loop spans 14 amino acids. V shed 1 base and J shed 2 bases, with 8 bases lying between them. The CDR3 is CASSQGSGQETQYF. CDR3 coding DNA: TGTGCCAGCAGCCAAGGATCAGGACAAGAGACCCAGTACTTC.

The V call is TRBV5-1, the J call TRBJ2-1; 8 positions match TRBD1. The CDR3 is 16 amino acids. With V trimmed by 0 bases and J by 2 bases, 4 bases remained unmatched. CDR1 is SGHRS and CDR2 is YFSETQ in the germline V gene. The CDR3 DNA is TGCGCCAGCAGCTTGGTGGGACAGGAGGCCTACAATGAGCAGTTCTTC. It codes for CASSLVGQEAYNEQFF.

The rearrangement uses TRBV7-9 and TRBJ2-2, with 10 bases aligning to TRBD1. The CDR3 sequence is 15 residues long. Germline lookup yields CDR1 SEHNR and CDR2 FQNEAQ (reference sequence). The V segment lost 5 bases and the J segment 4 bases; nucleotides outside the gene matches: 4. As DNA, the CDR3 is TGTGCCAGCAGCCGACAGGGGGCGAGCACCGGGGAGCTGTTTTTT. Translated: CASSRQGASTGELFF. Together with reference TRBV7-9 and TRBJ2-2, the CDR3 gives the full variable domain: DTGVSQNPRHKITKRGQNVTFRCDPISEHNRLYWYRQTLGQGPEFLTYFQNEAQLEKSRLLSDRFSAERPKGSFSTLEIQRTEQGDSAMYLCASSRQGASTGELFFGEGSRLTVL.

This rearrangement joins TRBV5-3 to TRBJ2-4; 7 positions agree with TRBD2. TRBV5-3 is annotated as an ORF whose role is uncertain. The CDR3 is 17 amino acids. V lost 4 bases and J lost 1; bases outside the gene matches: 11. CDR3 sequence reads: CARSLPGGSVAKNIQYF. The CDR3 bases are TGTGCCAGAAGCCTCCCAGGCGGGAGTGTGGCCAAAAACATTCAGTACTTC.

The chain recombines TRBV5-1 with TRBJ2-3; TRBD1 matches 8 bases. Germline CDR1 SGHRS, CDR2 YFSETQ. J was trimmed by 2 bases and V by 3 bases; bases with no gene match: 5. The CDR3 runs 15 residues. CDR3 nucleotide sequence: TGCGCCAGCAGCTCGGACAGGGTCCCCACAGATACGCAGTATTTT. Translation gives CASSSDRVPTDTQYF.

This CDR3 is CASSYSGAQETQYF. CDR3 nucleotides: TGTGCCAGCAGTTACTCAGGGGCCCAAGAGACCCAGTACTTC. The chain carries TRBV6-5 and TRBJ2-5; TRBD1 might be the D (5 bases). The CDR3 covers 14 residues. Deletions cut 0 bases from V and 1 base from J, with 6 bases between. Per germline, CDR1 MNHEY and CDR2 SVGAGI.

The rearrangement joins TRBV29-1 to TRBJ2-2; 12 bases fit TRBD2. The germline gives CDR1 SQVTM, CDR2 ANQGSEA. The CDR3 has 16 amino acids. The V and J ends lost 0 bases and 6 bases, in that order; junction bases with no gene match: 5. The CDR3 here is CSVEDPSSGRAGELFF. DNA for the CDR3: TGCAGCGTTGAAGATCCTTCTAGCGGGAGGGCCGGGGAGCTGTTTTTT.

This CDR3 reads CASSPHSGIKEEQFF. CDR3 sequence (DNA): TGTGCCAGCAGCCCTCATAGCGGGATTAAGGAGGAGCAGTTCTTC. This sequence joins TRBV5-4 and TRBJ2-1, with 8 bases matching TRBD2. The germline V gene encodes CDR1 SGHNT and CDR2 YYREEE (reference sequence). After removal of 4 bases from V and 10 bases from J, the junction contained 13 bases not matched to a gene. This CDR3 has 15 amino acids.

The genes are TRBV6-1 and TRBJ2-7; possible D gene TRBD1, 6 bases. V lost 2 bases and J 1 base, leaving 12 bases between the germline ends. Germline V gene sequence: CDR1 MNHNS, CDR2 SASEGT. There are 15 residues in the CDR3. The CDR3: CASSESTGFSYEQYF. In DNA, the CDR3 is TGTGCCAGCAGTGAATCCACAGGGTTTTCCTACGAGCAGTACTTC.

This chain connects TRBV3-1 (or the pseudogene TRBV3-2) to TRBJ2-2, with TRBD2 matching 11 bases. This CDR3 contains 19 residues. With 4 bases clipped from V and 4 bases from J, the junction kept 14 bases outside the gene matches. The germline CDR1 and CDR2 sequences are LGHDT and YNNKEL (reference sequence). Written as DNA, the CDR3 is TGTGCCAGCAGCCCGTTCGGGCTAGCGGGAGGCGAAGGCACCGGGGAGCTGTTTTTT. Translation gives CASSPFGLAGGEGTGELFF.

The chain carries TRBV5-8 and TRBJ2-1; TRBD2 agrees at 11 bases. From germline, CDR1 is SGHTS and CDR2 YDEGEE. The CDR3 runs to 18 residues. The junction had 14 bases not matched to a gene; V was cut back by 5 bases and J by 4 bases. The CDR3 nucleotides are TGTGCCAGCAGTTTTCAGAGGGTAGCGGGAGGGCCGTACAATGAGCAGTTCTTC. Translating it yields CASSFQRVAGGPYNEQFF.

The chain joins TRBV5-6 to TRBJ2-2; 8 nucleotides align to TRBD2. This CDR3 region has 17 residues. Looked up from germline, CDR1 is SGHDT and CDR2 is YYEEEE. V shed 0 bases, J shed 0 bases, and the junction held 4 bases outside the gene matches. The CDR3 region has the DNA TGTGCCAGCAGCTTGGGTTTAGCGGGAACGAACACCGGGGAGCTGTTTTTT. It is translated as CASSLGLAGTNTGELFF.

The J gene is TRBJ2-1, the V gene TRBV4-1; 7 positions match TRBD1. From germline, CDR1 is MGHRA and CDR2 YSYEKL. V was pared by 1 base and J by 4 bases, with 4 bases of the junction left unmatched. The CDR3 has 15 residues. CDR3 bases: TGCGCCAGCAGCCAAGTTGAGGGGGCTTACAATGAGCAGTTCTTC. It specifies CASSQVEGAYNEQFF.

V usage is TRBV19 and J usage is TRBJ2-7, with 13 bases that match TRBD2. CDR1 is LNHDA, CDR2 SQIVND, per germline (reference sequence). This CDR3 is 15 amino acids long. V shed 5 bases, J shed 3 bases, and the junction held 4 bases outside the gene matches. The CDR3 spells CASSRGLAGIYEQYF. DNA for the CDR3: TGTGCCAGTAGTCGGGGACTAGCGGGAATCTACGAGCAGTACTTC.

The chain couples TRBV6-5 to TRBJ2-3; TRBD2 matches at 7 bases. The J segment lost 10 bases and the V segment lost 7 bases, leaving 5 bases of the junction unmatched. The CDR3 runs 11 residues. Germline V gives CDR1 MNHEY, CDR2 SVGAGI. CDR3 amino acids: CASTRGVAQYF. CDR3 DNA: TGTGCCAGCACCCGGGGGGTTGCGCAGTATTTT.

This clone has only a few counts. V gene TRBV18 combines with J gene TRBJ2-2; D perhaps matches TRBD2 (6 bases). Germline-derived CDR1 and CDR2 are KGHSH and LQKENI. This CDR3 has 14 amino acids. Trimming removed 6 bases from V and 2 bases from J, with 10 bases in between. The CDR3 nucleotides read TGTGCCAGCTCTCCCGGGACTAACACCGGGGAGCTGTTTTTT. Translating it yields CASSPGTNTGELFF. Filled out from reference TRBV18 and TRBJ2-2, the complete variable domain reads NAGVMQNPRHLVRRRGQEARLRCSPMKGHSHVYWYRQLPEEGLKFMVYLQKENIIDESGMPKERFSAEFPKEGPSILRIQQVVRGDSAAYFCASSPGTNTGELFFGEGSRLTVL.

The genes are TRBV28 and TRBJ2-2, with D maybe TRBD2 (6 bases). The CDR3 totals 15 residues. Trimming left V 5 bases short and J 8 bases short, with 18 bases between. The germline V gene encodes CDR1 MDHEN and CDR2 SYDVKM. CDR3 in amino acids: CASSHRDWLRGELFF. The CDR3 coding sequence is TGTGCCAGCAGTCACCGGGACTGGCTTCGGGGGGAGCTGTTTTTT. Using reference TRBV28 and TRBJ2-2 for the parts outside the CDR3, the full variable domain is DVKVTQSSRYLVKRTGEKVFLECVQDMDHENMFWYRQDPGLGLRLIYFSYDVKMKEKGDIPEGYSVSREKKERFSLILESASTNQTSMYLCASSHRDWLRGELFFGEGSRLTVL.

The V call is TRBV12-3 or TRBV12-4, the J call TRBJ1-1; D is uncertain. The CDR3 has 12 amino acids. Trimming took off 5 bases at V and 1 base at J, with 5 bases between the two ends. DNA of the CDR3: TGTGCCAGCAGTATCAGGAACACTGAAGCTTTCTTT. Its translation is CASSIRNTEAFF.

The chain links TRBV27 to TRBJ2-7, with 8 bases aligning to TRBD1. Germline CDR1 MNHEY, CDR2 SMNVEV (reference sequence). The CDR3 runs to 14 residues. Trimming took 5 bases from V and 3 from J; bases not matched to a gene: 6. Written as DNA, the CDR3 is TGTGCCAGCAGTCCCAGGGACAGGCGCTACGAGCAGTACTTC. Its translation is CASSPRDRRYEQYF.